The clone carrying this TCR beta chain was observed a single time. The source of the sample is a study of blood T cells in healthy people across ages. Sample-barcoded 5' priming and a J-beta primer mix drove a second PCR of roughly 6 to 12 cycles. TCRdb reanalysed the 5' RACE reads using MiXCR and keeps one entry per CDR3 protein. The table has hundreds of thousands of distinct CDR3 sequences, about three fifths seen once. Losses at the gene ends were 10 bases for V and 4 bases for J; bases not matched to a gene: 6. Germline V gene lookup returns CDR1 SEHNR and CDR2 FQNEAQ (reference sequence). CDR3 length: 12 amino acids.

The sequence was obtained from a man younger than 40 in good health. Sequenced: blood. J is TRBJ1-2 and V is TRBV7-9, with 7 bases identical to TRBD1. The CDR3 loop reads CAIRGSSYGYTF. The CDR3 nucleotides read TGTGCCATCAGGGGGTCCTCCTATGGCTACACCTTC.